This TCR beta chain was obtained from a study of T cell repertoires in cytomegalovirus infection. The overall study: Selection of CMV epitopes for the study included recently identified HLA-C-restricted and well-studied HLA-B-restricted ones. Indicated by public TCR beta signatures were CMV infection and matching HLA type.

TCRdb reprocessed the reads with MiXCR, giving one entry per CDR3 protein. The table records about 920,000 distinct CDR3 sequences, roughly a third of them present only once. V was shortened by 1 base and J by 0 bases, with 10 bases between the two germline ends. This CDR3 is built from 16 residues. The germline CDR1 and CDR2 sequences are MGHRA and YSYEKL. This clonotype came up a few times. Its antigen is as yet unknown. Study observations and caveats: Frequencies of public TCR beta families were cumulated, and this identified carriers of CMV plus the relevant HLA. CMV-specific TCR beta clonotypes restricted by HLA-C dominated the ex vivo response.

Sequenced material: cultured CD8+ T cells from PBMCs, taken from culture after CMV antigen stimulation. This receptor was obtained from a human donor in good health (CMV status not recorded). Some clones in this sample may be carry-over from other donors' samples. J is TRBJ2-1 and V is TRBV4-1; no firm D call. The CDR3 nucleotides are TGCGCCAGCAGCCAAGGGGAAGCGAGCTCCTACAATGAGCAGTTCTTC. Translation: CASSQGEASSYNEQFF.